The T cell receptor beta chain under discussion was sequenced for a study of T cells in Graves' hyperthyroidism and ophthalmopathy. An absence of ophthalmopathy progression within 18 months meant stable Graves' hyperthyroidism. This clonotype was seen repeatedly, ten times or more. One junction end disagrees with the germline gene, perhaps due to a read error. Amplified TCR beta CDR3 regions derived from RNA transcripts. The primer set for the first-round RT-PCR of the TCR CDR3 was HTBI. TCRdb reprocessed the multiplex PCR reads via MiXCR and lists one record per CDR3 protein. The top ten hold roughly 30% of the sample, which has hundreds of thousands of distinct CDR3 sequences, about a third seen once. Germline-derived CDR1 and CDR2 are SGHAT and FQNNGV. The length of the CDR3 is 10 residues.

This TCR was recovered from a woman aged 40 to 50 with Graves' hyperthyroidism. Sequencing was done on a sample of blood. The chain carries TRBV11-2 and TRBJ2-7, with D tentatively TRBD1 (6 bases). Written as DNA, the CDR3 is TGTGCCAGCAGCTTTGAAGGACAGAGCTTC. Amino acids: CASSFEGQSF.